The T cell receptor (beta chain) under discussion was sequenced for a study of CD8 T cells in Susac syndrome. Overall study: At the time of blood draw, patients with Susac syndrome were therapy-naive, receiving corticosteroids, or receiving intravenous immunoglobulin alone.

The CDR3 length is 15 residues. V was clipped by 0 bases and J by 9 bases, with 18 bases between them. CDR1 is LGHNA, CDR2 YSLEER, per germline. It was with random hexamers that roughly 0.5 to 1 ug RNA was reverse transcribed. Using its own MiXCR run on the immunoSEQ multiplex PCR reads, TCRdb lists one record per CDR3 protein. The repertoire includes under 200,000 distinct CDR3 sequences, around 95% of them detected once, and about 0.13% sits in the top ten. Sequencing targeted TCR beta in blood CD8+ and CD4+ T cells. Material for sequencing was CD4+ T cells from PBMCs. The sequence derives from a human donor with Susac syndrome. The rearrangement joins TRBV4-3 to TRBJ2-7; D could derive from TRBD1 or TRBD2 (5 bases each). CDR3 sequence: CASSQDHDFGGRQYF. The DNA of the CDR3 is TGCGCCAGCAGCCAAGATCACGATTTTGGGGGTAGGCAGTACTTC.